These 9 T cell receptor beta chains share one sample of origin, sequenced in a study of technical replicates of blood from a handful of donors. Method: immunoSEQ multiplex PCR; TCRdb's copy keeps in-frame clones and lacks some. The data hold about 93,000 clones, with about 95% observed a single time. The sample consisted of T cells isolated from PBMCs. All receptors derive from a human donor in good health.

V gene TRBV27 combines with J gene TRBJ2-1, with TRBD2 identical over 12 bases. The CDR3 consists of 17 residues. CDR1 MNHEY and CDR2 SMNVEV come from the germline V gene (reference sequence). The J segment lost 8 bases and the V segment lost 5 bases, leaving 13 bases of the junction unmatched. CDR3 loop: CASSQTSGSLILDEQFF. Here the CDR3 DNA reads TGTGCCAGCAGTCAGACTAGCGGGAGCCTAATACTCGATGAGCAGTTCTTC.

CDR3 in DNA: TGTGCCAGCAGTGAAACGTCCCCACTGGTCAATGGCTACACCTTC. Its protein is CASSETSPLVNGYTF. The gene calls are TRBV6-1 and TRBJ1-2; D uncertain. Looked up from germline, CDR1 is MNHNS and CDR2 is SASEGT. The CDR3 spans 15 residues. V was shortened by 2 bases and J by 6 bases, with 16 bases between the two germline ends.

CDR3 in amino acids: CAWSFRTKIRGPYGYTF. For the CDR3, the DNA is TGTGCCTGGAGTTTCCGGACTAAAATTCGAGGACCTTATGGCTACACCTTC. This rearrangement joins TRBV30 to TRBJ1-2; D remains unclear. The ends were cut back, 2 bases at V and 5 bases at J, with 24 bases in the middle. Germline V gene sequence: CDR1 GTSNPN, CDR2 SVGIG (reference sequence). The CDR3 has 17 amino acids.

The V and J genes are TRBV13 and TRBJ2-3; no definite D call. CDR3 length: 16 amino acids. The ends were cut back, 5 bases at V and 4 bases at J, with 19 bases in the middle. The V gene's germline CDR1 is PRHDT and CDR2 FYEKMQ (reference sequence). CDR3 nucleotides: TGTGCCAGCAGCACCCTAGTGGTAGAGGTTTCAGATACGCAGTATTTT. Translation: CASSTLVVEVSDTQYF.

This rearrangement joins TRBV7-9 to TRBJ2-1; possible D gene TRBD1, 6 bases. Germline V gene data show CDR1 as SEHNR and CDR2 as FQNEAQ (reference sequence). Between the trimmed V and J ends, which lost 5 bases and 5 bases, there was a span of 16 bases. The CDR3 consists of 15 residues. In DNA form, the CDR3 reads TGTGCCAGCAGCCCGGACAGTGCGTTCAACAATGAGCAGTTCTTC. This translates into CASSPDSAFNNEQFF. The full variable domain, completed using reference TRBV7-9 and TRBJ2-1, is DTGVSQNPRHKITKRGQNVTFRCDPISEHNRLYWYRQTLGQGPEFLTYFQNEAQLEKSRLLSDRFSAERPKGSFSTLEIQRTEQGDSAMYLCASSPDSAFNNEQFFGPGTRLTVL.

The V call is TRBV27, the J call TRBJ2-7; TRBD2 matches at 10 bases. J gave up 3 bases and V 5 bases, and 13 bases lay outside the gene matches. CDR1 and CDR2 from the germline V gene are MNHEY and SMNVEV (reference sequence). The length of the CDR3 is 17 residues. The chain's CDR3 is CASSNLAGGSLFYEQYF. The CDR3 nucleotides read TGTGCCAGCAGTAATTTAGCGGGAGGCTCGCTTTTCTACGAGCAGTACTTC.

This chain connects TRBV4-1 to TRBJ2-5; 8 bases are a match to TRBD2. Germline V gene lookup returns CDR1 MGHRA and CDR2 YSYEKL. This CDR3 region has 15 residues. V lost 2 bases, J lost 3 bases, and 5 bases stayed unmatched. The CDR3 DNA sequence: TGCGCCAGCAGCCAACCACTAGCGGAAGAAGAGACCCAGTACTTC. It is translated as CASSQPLAEEETQYF.

This chain connects TRBV6-1 to TRBJ1-5; D is unresolved. The CDR3 contains 12 residues. CDR1 is MNHNS, CDR2 SASEGT, per germline. Trimming removed 8 bases at V and 5 bases at J, with 10 bases between. The CDR3 region has the DNA TGTGCCAGCTCCCCCTTAGATCAGCCCCAGCATTTT. It encodes CASSPLDQPQHF.

V is TRBV5-1 and J is TRBJ1-2; no clear D gene. V lost 3 bases and J 8 bases, leaving 17 bases between the germline ends. The V gene's germline CDR1 is SGHRS and CDR2 YFSETQ. CDR3 length: 14 residues. The chain's CDR3 is CASSYLPSYEGYTF. The DNA of the CDR3 is TGCGCCAGCAGCTATTTACCTTCTTATGAGGGCTACACCTTC.